The rows below give T cell receptor beta chains drawn from one sample of a study of OX40 agonist ivuxolimab in advanced cancers. Only in-frame clones appear in the TCRdb table, and some are missing; sequencing was by immunoSEQ multiplex PCR. The top ten hold approximately 5% of the sample, which has tens of thousands of clones, roughly 82% seen once. Here the sequenced sample was CD4+ or CD8+ T cells sorted from blood, taken in a trial of the OX40 agonist ivuxolimab. The source is an adult with an advanced solid tumor such as melanoma, head and neck, liver or kidney cancer. Both conserved end residues are part of each CDR3. A D gene is named only where the DNA matches it firmly. Where a row states a size, it is once, few, many or the class of an expanded clone; other rows omit it.

TRBV15,few,TRBD2,TRBJ2-2,TGTGCCACCAGCCCTTCCGGGACTAGCGGAACGAACACCGGGGAGCTGTTTTTT,CATSPSGTSGTNTGELFF
TRBV2,once,TRBD1,TRBJ1-1,TGTGCCAGCAGTAAGACAGGGCAGGACACTGAAGCTTTCTTT,CASSKTGQDTEAFF
TRBV19,-,TRBD1,TRBJ1-2,TGTGCCAGCAACTCCCGCGCCAGGGGGGACTATGGCTACACCTTC,CASNSRARGDYGYTF
TRBV2,-,-,TRBJ1-2,TGTGCCAGCACCCCCCTTGGGACTAACTATGGCTACACCTTC,CASTPLGTNYGYTF
TRBV7-2,-,-,TRBJ2-7,TGTGCCAGCAGCTTTACAGCATCCTACGAGCAGTACTTC,CASSFTASYEQYF
TRBV28,-,-,TRBJ2-5,TGTGCCAGCAGTCCCCTGGGAGCTCAAGAGACCCAGTACTTC,CASSPLGAQETQYF
TRBV18,-,TRBD1,TRBJ2-5,TGTGCCAGCTCACCGAACCGACAGGGCGGCTCCGGGGAGACCCAGTACTTC,CASSPNRQGGSGETQYF
TRBV5-1,-,TRBD2,TRBJ2-2,TGCGCCAGCAGCACTAGCGGGGACACCGGGGAGCTGTTTTTT,CASSTSGDTGELFF
TRBV28,-,-,TRBJ1-2,TGTGCCAGCAGTCGAATAGCGGGGGTCTATGGCTACACCTTC,CASSRIAGVYGYTF
TRBV7-2,-,-,TRBJ2-1,TGTGCCAGCAGCTTGGGTCAAAACAATGAGCAGTTCTTC,CASSLGQNNEQFF
TRBV7-2,-,-,TRBJ1-2,TGTGCCAGCAGCTACGGCGGGTTGTATGGCTACACCTTC,CASSYGGLYGYTF
TRBV5-6,once,-,TRBJ2-7,TGTGCCAGCAGCTACGCTGGTTTGGGGGAGCAGTACTTC,CASSYAGLGEQYF
TRBV19,-,-,TRBJ1-1,TGTGCCAGTAGTATGGGGTATCGGAACACTGAAGCTTTCTTT,CASSMGYRNTEAFF
TRBV29-1,-,-,TRBJ2-1,TGCAGCGTTGAGTCTACTAATACGGTATACAATGAGCAGTTCTTC,CSVESTNTVYNEQFF
TRBV6-1,-,-,TRBJ1-3,TGTGCCAGCAGTGAATTTTACATTACGGGAGGCTCTGGAAACACCATATATTTT,CASSEFYITGGSGNTIYF
TRBV5-6,-,-,TRBJ2-3,TGTGCCAGCAGCGAGACCGGGATGGACCACCTGGCCACAGATACGCAGTATTTT,CASSETGMDHLATDTQYF
TRBV7-9,-,-,TRBJ1-4,TGTGCCAGCAGCGAACGGTCGGCTGAAAAACTGTTTTTT,CASSERSAEKLFF
TRBV19,-,-,TRBJ2-2,TGTGCCAGTAGTATAGTCGGATTCACCGGGGAGCTGTTTTTT,CASSIVGFTGELFF
TRBV18,-,TRBD1,TRBJ1-5,TGTGCCAGCTCACCACAGGGGACAGCATCGGGGCAGCCCCAGCATTTT,CASSPQGTASGQPQHF
TRBV4-1,once,TRBD1,TRBJ1-2,TGCGCCAGCAGCGGGGACAGGGGACCATATGGCTACACCTTC,CASSGDRGPYGYTF
TRBV11-2,-,-,TRBJ2-7,TGTGCCAGCAGCAAGGGACATAGCTCCTACGAGCAGTACTTC,CASSKGHSSYEQYF
TRBV12-5,-,-,TRBJ1-5,TGTGCTAGTTGCTCGTCTAATCAGCCCCAGCATTTT,CASCSSNQPQHF
TRBV6-6,-,-,TRBJ1-4,TGTGCCAGCAGTTACTCGACGGGTGCGGAAAAACTGTTTTTT,CASSYSTGAEKLFF
TRBV21-1,-,-,TRBJ2-3,TGTGCCAGCAGCAAAGAGAGGAGTGTTAGGAGGGGGCCCACAGATACGCAGTATTTT,CASSKERSVRRGPTDTQYF
TRBV5-6,-,-,TRBJ2-3,TGTGCCAGCAGCTTGGGACTACCAGATACGCAGTATTTT,CASSLGLPDTQYF
TRBV2,-,-,TRBJ1-4,TGTGCCAGTACCCGCCGAGGGGGATCAACTAATGAAAAACTGTTTTTT,CASTRRGGSTNEKLFF
TRBV18,-,TRBD2,TRBJ2-3,TGTGCCAGCTCAACTACTAGCGGGGGGGCCTCTCGCACAGATACGCAGTATTTT,CASSTTSGGASRTDTQYF
TRBV20-1,once,-,TRBJ1-2,TGCGCCGGGGGGCAGAACTATGGCTACACCTTC,CAGGQNYGYTF
TRBV5-4,-,-,TRBJ1-2,TGTGCCAGCAGCTTGGAGTGGAATAACTATGGCTACACCTTC,CASSLEWNNYGYTF
TRBV6-5,-,-,TRBJ2-7,TGTGCCAGCAGTTACTCGTCACAGGAACACGAGCAGTACTTC,CASSYSSQEHEQYF
TRBV15,few,-,TRBJ1-1,TGTGCCACCAGCAGGGCAGGGCTAGACACTGAAGCTTTCTTT,CATSRAGLDTEAFF
TRBV4-3,-,-,TRBJ1-2,TGCGCCAGCAGCGAAATACGTCACTTCTGGACTGGTGGCTACACCTTC,CASSEIRHFWTGGYTF
TRBV7-9,-,TRBD1,TRBJ1-2,TGTGCCAGCAGCACCTGGGACAGAGCTAACTATGGCTACACCTTC,CASSTWDRANYGYTF
TRBV15,-,TRBD2,TRBJ2-5,TGTGCCACCAGCAGAGGGGATGGACTAGCGGGAGGAACCCACCAAGAGACCCAGTACTTC,CATSRGDGLAGGTHQETQYF
TRBV18,-,-,TRBJ2-1,TGTGCCAGCTCACCTCAAAACAGGGCCCTTACACATGAGCAGTTCTTC,CASSPQNRALTHEQFF
TRBV7-2,-,TRBD2,TRBJ2-3,TGTGCCAGCAGCTTTCCTAGCGGGAACACAGATACGCAGTATTTT,CASSFPSGNTDTQYF
TRBV6-1,-,TRBD1,TRBJ2-7,TGTGCCAGCAGTAAACCCGGGACAGGGAAACACGAGCAGTACTTC,CASSKPGTGKHEQYF
TRBV4-2,-,-,TRBJ1-6,TGTGCCAGCAGCCTAGAACTAGGGTCACCCCTCCACTTT,CASSLELGSPLHF
TRBV7-8,few,TRBD2,TRBJ2-3,TGTGCCAGCAGCTTGTCTAGCGGGGGGGCCCGAGATACGCAGTATTTT,CASSLSSGGARDTQYF
TRBV6-6,-,-,TRBJ1-2,TGTGCCAGCAGTTACGGGAGCACTAACTATGGCTACACCTTC,CASSYGSTNYGYTF
TRBV5-1,-,TRBD2,TRBJ2-5,TGCGCCAGCAGCCCCCTACCGGGACTAGCGGGAGCGCGAGAGACCCAGTACTTC,CASSPLPGLAGARETQYF
TRBV7-2,few,-,TRBJ1-4,TGTGCCAGCAGCCCAAGTACCAGATCTAATGAAAAACTGTTTTTT,CASSPSTRSNEKLFF
TRBV10-3,-,-,TRBJ1-2,TGTGCCATCAGGGGGGGGGTATCGGACTATGGCTACACCTTC,CAIRGGVSDYGYTF
TRBV2,once,-,TRBJ2-3,TGTGCCAGCAGACGGAGCGGAGGAGGGACAGTGACGAGGACAGATACGCAGTATTTT,CASRRSGGGTVTRTDTQYF
TRBV7-3,-,TRBD1,TRBJ1-1,TGTGCCAGCAGCTTATGGGGACAGGGGAGTGAAGCTTTCTTT,CASSLWGQGSEAFF
TRBV15,-,-,TRBJ1-1,TGTGCCACCAGCAGTTCCACAGGGAGGGCTTTCTTT,CATSSSTGRAFF
TRBV5-4,-,-,TRBJ2-1,TGTGCCAGCAGCTTAGGGGGGAGGGCAGGTGAGCAGTTCTTC,CASSLGGRAGEQFF
TRBV7-9,few,-,TRBJ1-1,TGTGCCAGCAGCTTAGCTTGGGGGGCTGTTGTGAACACTGAAGCTTTCTTT,CASSLAWGAVVNTEAFF
TRBV21-1,-,-,TRBJ1-1,TGTGCCAGCAGGCGGGGGGCCACTGAAGCTTTCTTT,CASRRGATEAFF
TRBV11-2,few,-,TRBJ2-2,TGTGCCAGCAGCCCTAATCCGGGCTCCGGGGAGCTGTTTTTT,CASSPNPGSGELFF
TRBV5-1,-,-,TRBJ1-1,TGCGCCAGCAGCTGGAACTCGGGACCGATCACTGAAGCTTTCTTT,CASSWNSGPITEAFF
TRBV28,-,-,TRBJ2-6,TGTGCCAGCAGCTTTCTCATGGGAGGGGCCAACGTCCTGACTTTC,CASSFLMGGANVLTF
TRBV5-4,once,-,TRBJ2-2,TGTGCCAGCAGCGCCCGTTTGGGAGCGGGTTCGGGCACCGGGGAGCTGTTTTTT,CASSARLGAGSGTGELFF
TRBV4-2,-,TRBD1,TRBJ2-1,TGTGCCAGCAGCCAAGATCAGGGCTGGGAGAAGGGGGCCAATGAGCAGTTCTTC,CASSQDQGWEKGANEQFF
TRBV6-5,once,-,TRBJ2-1,TGTGCCAGCAGTCTGGGACTCACCGGCAATGAGCAGTTCTTC,CASSLGLTGNEQFF
TRBV7-2,-,-,TRBJ2-7,TGTGCCAGCAGCTTATATCGGTCCGAGCAGTACTTC,CASSLYRSEQYF
TRBV28,-,TRBD1,TRBJ2-7,TGTGCCAGCAGTTTTTCAGGACAGGGGGTGTACGAGCAGTACTTC,CASSFSGQGVYEQYF